This T cell receptor beta chain was sequenced during a study of OX40 agonist ivuxolimab in advanced cancers. Study-wide findings and caveats: Near-lowest levels of clonal expansion characterized partial responders at 0.1-3.0 mg/kg. Dosing at 0.1 to 3.0 mg/kg was accompanied by clonal expansion of CD4+ and CD8+ blood T cells by week 6. Among T cells, CD8+ cells averaged more expanded clones than CD4+ cells.

Repertoires were generated with immunoSEQ multiplex PCR, while TCRdb's copy carries only in-frame clones and drops some. The data hold fewer than 85,000 clones, with roughly 80% observed a single time. Peripheral blood came from all dose cohorts at three timepoints. In regard to this clone: Its antigen is unidentified.

CDR1 is SNHLY and CDR2 is FYNNEI in the germline V gene. The CDR3 runs to 14 residues. The V and J ends lost 2 bases and 4 bases respectively, with 11 bases between them. The chain has TRBV2 and TRBJ1-1, with D unclear. The sequence derives from an adult with an advanced solid tumor such as melanoma, head and neck, liver or kidney cancer. The sequencing here drew on CD4+ or CD8+ T cells sorted from blood, taken in a trial of the OX40 agonist ivuxolimab. Here the CDR3 reads CASSELERATEAFF. Here the CDR3 DNA reads TGTGCCAGCAGTGAACTCGAGAGGGCCACTGAAGCTTTCTTT.